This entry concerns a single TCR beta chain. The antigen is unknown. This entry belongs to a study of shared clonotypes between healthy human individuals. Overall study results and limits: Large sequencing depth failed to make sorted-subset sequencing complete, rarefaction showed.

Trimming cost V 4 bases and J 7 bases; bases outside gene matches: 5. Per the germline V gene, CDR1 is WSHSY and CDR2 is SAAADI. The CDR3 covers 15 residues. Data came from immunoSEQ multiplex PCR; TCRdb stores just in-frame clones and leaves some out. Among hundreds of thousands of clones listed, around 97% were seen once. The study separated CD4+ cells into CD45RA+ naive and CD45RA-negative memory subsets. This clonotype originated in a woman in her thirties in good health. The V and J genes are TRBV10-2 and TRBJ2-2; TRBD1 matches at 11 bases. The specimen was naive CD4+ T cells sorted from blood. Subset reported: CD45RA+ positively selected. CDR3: CASSGGQGAYGELFF. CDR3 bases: TGCGCCAGCAGTGGAGGACAGGGGGCTTACGGGGAGCTGTTTTTT.